In its sample, the clone carrying this T cell receptor beta chain was seen many times. These data belong to a study of spatial heterogeneity in lung cancer. TCRdb redid the calling of the 5' RACE reads with MiXCR, one entry per CDR3 protein. This repertoire shows 30,000 to 45,000 distinct CDR3 sequences, about 7.2% found once; its top ten account for around 29%. Time point described: sample taken at primary tumor resection. Researchers sequenced whole RNA taken from tumor, nontumor lung or frozen PBMC without sorting. Sequencing used PBMCs, obtained at surgery. The clonotype was recovered from a female donor with early-stage non-small cell lung cancer.

The CDR3 nucleotides are TGCAGCGTGGGTGGTACTAGCGCAACCTACGAGCAGTACTTC. Protein sequence: CSVGGTSATYEQYF. The J gene is TRBJ2-7, the V gene TRBV29-1; 7 bases agree with TRBD2. The CDR3 contains 14 residues. CDR1 and CDR2 (germline): SQVTM, ANQGSEA. Trimming at V came to 6 bases and at J to 2 bases, leaving 10 bases not matched to a gene.